In its sample, the clone carrying this T cell receptor (beta chain) was seen a few times. This sample's time point: pretreatment peripheral blood. Each patient's cancer was a locally advanced or metastatic urothelial carcinoma. TCRdb's copy holds only in-frame clones and misses some; the assay was immunoSEQ multiplex PCR. The table includes some 40,000 clones, around four fifths detected once. The entry originates in a study of PD-L1 blockade in urothelial cancer. Germline values: CDR1 MNHEY, CDR2 SMNVEV (reference sequence). The CDR3 runs to 14 residues. V dropped 6 bases and J dropped 4 bases, with 15 bases sitting between them.

The chain employs TRBV27 and TRBJ1-2; D is possibly TRBD1 (5 bases). The sequences come from PBMCs, collected around atezolizumab (anti-PD-L1) treatment. This receptor was taken from a man older than 75 with urothelial cancer. This CDR3 is CASRSGGKSYGYTF. In DNA form, the CDR3 reads TGTGCCAGCAGAAGCGGGGGGAAGTCCTATGGCTACACCTTC.